This TCR beta chain was sequenced in a study of shared clonotypes between healthy human individuals. Overall study context: Three plates were used per donor for CD4 naive, three for CD4 memory, two for CD8 naive and one for CD8 memory.

The CDR3 consists of 15 residues. Trimming pared 1 base from V and 2 bases from J, leaving 10 bases between. The germline gives CDR1 MGHRA, CDR2 YSYEKL. CD8 cells classed as naive were CD45RO-negative and positively selected for CCR7, excluding terminally differentiated effector memory CD45RA+ cells. Clones were sequenced by immunoSEQ multiplex PCR, and TCRdb holds only the in-frame ones, with some missing. The profile shows millions of clones, roughly 95% of them singletons. Sequencing used naive CD8+ T cells sorted from blood. The chain has TRBV4-1 and TRBJ2-3; D unresolved. The origin of this receptor is a young man in good health. CDR3 nucleotides: TGCGCCAGCAGCCAAGTGAGCGAAACCACAGATACGCAGTATTTT. Residues: CASSQVSETTDTQYF.